Below, one TCR beta chain is given with its context. This clone showed up just a few times. Its antigen remains unidentified. No base-level quality is on record; no much larger clone is a single base apart. The sample holds other DNA sequences that translate to the same CDR3. The germline V gene (reference sequence) provides CDR1 LNHDA and CDR2 SQIVND. Reading from cysteine to phenylalanine, the CDR3 counts 13 amino acids. Solely the CDR3 DNA is kept, with 39 bases framed from the first base. V is pared back by 6 bases and J by 0 bases, with 8 bases lying between the germline termini. Using the deep immunoSEQ assay, multiplex PCR amplified TCR CDR3 regions from genomic DNA. Extracted genomic DNA from each cell subset was distributed evenly across all wells of several immunoSEQ 96-well plates, and each plate was treated as a replicate. For sorted subsets, about 200 ng genomic DNA, equal to some 28,000 T cell genomes, was loaded into each replicate PCR. Purified libraries were quantified with a Qubit 3.0 fluorometer, sized on a Bioanalyzer 2100, and re-quantified with the KAPA Library Quantification kit. Each immunoSEQ 96-well plate was sequenced on its own single-read 150-cycle Illumina NextSeq 550 flow cell. The original pipeline was this. The immunoSEQ output contained only junctional sequences without quality scores, so filtering could not match that applied to full-length reads. To assign V/J genes and CDR3, sequences were annotated using PyIR, a Python wrapper for IgBLAST v1.9, with IMGT germline references. Reads with weak V/J assignments (E-value above 1e-6), missing CDR3, stop codons, out-of-frame junctions, or ambiguous translated residues were removed. V3J clonotypes were defined by identical inferred V gene, J gene, and CDR3 amino acid sequence. Percentage overlap between repertoires was calculated by dividing the number of shared unique clonotypes by the size of the smaller repertoire. Richness of each repertoire was evaluated using RTK rarefaction, the Chao1 estimator, and Recon v2.1 estimates of unobserved clonotypes. Generation probabilities for all TCRbeta clonotypes obtained by the gDNA method from several donors were computed using OLGA. TCRdb took this table from immuneACCESS and kept in-frame rearrangements with V and J called. Such tables lack part of the clones; where checked against another copy, unresolved V genes explain under half of the gap, and the rest is unexplained. That table furnishes V, J and clone size, whereas the DNA furnished D and trimming. Here the sample has 2 million to 2.5 million clones; over 85% occur a single time. In total, the top ten clones hold 0.36% of the sample.

Donors were healthy HIV-negative adults with no recently reported acute infections or vaccinations. All donors were Caucasian adults living in Nashville, Tennessee, USA. CD4+ T cells were enriched through magnetic negative selection, after which naive cells were positively selected on CD45RA and the remaining negative fraction served as the memory subset. Blood was obtained by leukapheresis, after which PBMCs were separated by Ficoll-Histopaque density gradient centrifugation and cryopreserved in liquid nitrogen vapor phase. Analytical flow cytometry was used to check the purity and quantity of every magnetically sorted T cell population. Genomic DNA was isolated from every sorted fraction and measured by UV absorbance on a Nanodrop 2000c. These data come from a study of shared clonotypes between healthy human individuals (TCRdb year 2020). Context from the whole study: The cohort comprised two women and a few men aged 18 to 49 years. Leukapheresis yielded between about 0.85 and 9 billion PBMCs per donor. For each donor, CD4 naive and CD4 memory were each given three plates, CD8 naive was given two plates, and CD8 memory was given one plate. To estimate repertoire size and how much clonotypes are shared between individuals, the study performed deep sequencing of blood TCR repertoires from a handful of healthy adults. To increase sequencing depth and limit assay-specific biases, different laboratories used diverse techniques to prepare libraries and sequence TCR repertoires. Overall study outcomes, separate from this receptor: Sampling was limited to blood, and TCR repertoires in tissue likely differ from TCR repertoires in blood. The small number of donors limited the genetic and exposure-history diversity represented. Larger estimated clonotype richness was generally found for naive subsets than for memory subsets. Approximately 5% of naive CD4, 3.5% of naive CD8, approximately 2% of memory CD4, and 0.4% of memory CD8 clonotypes were shared across a few donors. Incomplete sequencing was indicated by rarefaction of sorted-subset datasets, despite the large sequencing depth. Compared with non-shared clonotypes, clonotypes shared by all four sorted-subset donors had higher generation probabilities. Pairwise subsampling led to the expectation that sequencing depth would affect the degree of clonotype sharing among donors.

The chain is assembled from TRBV19 and TRBJ1-1; no D segment can be confidently identified. The sequenced sample consisted of naive CD4+ T cells from PBMCs. In the paper's terms, the cell subset or site label means: CD45RA+ positively selected. This sequence originates from a man between 18 and 35 years old in good health. Some clones in this sample may be carry-over from other donors' samples. The CDR3 protein is CASSLGMNTEAFF. The nucleotides read TGTGCCAGTAGCCTCGGAATGAACACTGAAGCTTTCTTT.